A selection of T cell receptor beta chains follows, all from one sample in a study of blood T cell repertoires in COVID-19. TCRdb keeps only in-frame clones here, not all; method: immunoSEQ multiplex PCR. This sample has approximately 250,000 clones; approximately 90% occur once, and the top ten carry over 1%. Sequenced sample: PBMCs or T cells enriched from blood (not recorded which). Receptors originate from a woman in her thirties or forties with acute COVID-19. CDR3s include the opening cysteine and the closing phenylalanine or tryptophan. The D gene is left open where the match is weak. Expanded clones get a size class; other rows say once, few or many, or leave the size out.

cdr3_nt: TGTGCCAGCAGTGACCGGACATCTCGCAGCTCCTACAATGAGCAGTTCTTC; cdr3_aa: CASSDRTSRSSYNEQFF; v_call: TRBV25-1; d_call: .; j_call: TRBJ2-1; clone_size: .
cdr3_nt: TGTGCCAGCAGTTCCGGGACTAGCGGGAGGGCCGTACCGTTCTTC; cdr3_aa: CASSSGTSGRAVPFF; v_call: TRBV27; d_call: TRBD2; j_call: TRBJ2-1; clone_size: .
cdr3_nt: TGTGCCAGCAGTTTTGTCAGGGGGGAGAATGGCTACACCTTC; cdr3_aa: CASSFVRGENGYTF; v_call: TRBV27; d_call: TRBD1; j_call: TRBJ1-2; clone_size: .
cdr3_nt: TGTGCCAGCAGCGTGGGGCCGAGCTATTTTAATGAAAAACTGTTTTTT; cdr3_aa: CASSVGPSYFNEKLFF; v_call: TRBV9; d_call: .; j_call: TRBJ1-4; clone_size: .
cdr3_nt: TGTGCCAGCAGCTTAGGCACAGGCTCTGGAAACACCATATATTTT; cdr3_aa: CASSLGTGSGNTIYF; v_call: TRBV5-4; d_call: .; j_call: TRBJ1-3; clone_size: .
cdr3_nt: TGTGCCTGGAGTGTAGTGGGCTGGGGCGAAAAACTGTTTTTT; cdr3_aa: CAWSVVGWGEKLFF; v_call: TRBV30; d_call: .; j_call: TRBJ1-4; clone_size: once
cdr3_nt: TGTGCCAGCAGCTTGGTCCCGCGACAGAGCAATCAGCCCCAGCATTTT; cdr3_aa: CASSLVPRQSNQPQHF; v_call: TRBV5-5; d_call: .; j_call: TRBJ1-5; clone_size: .
cdr3_nt: TGTGCCAGCAGCTTTACAGGGGGAAATCAGCCCCAGCATTTT; cdr3_aa: CASSFTGGNQPQHF; v_call: TRBV7-9; d_call: TRBD1; j_call: TRBJ1-5; clone_size: .
cdr3_nt: TGTGCCAGCAGCTTAGTCGGGGGAGCTTTCTTT; cdr3_aa: CASSLVGGAFF; v_call: TRBV11-2; d_call: .; j_call: TRBJ1-1; clone_size: .
cdr3_nt: TGCGCCAGCAGCCACTCCCTTGAGGGAGCGGCTGAAGCTTTCTTT; cdr3_aa: CASSHSLEGAAEAFF; v_call: TRBV4-3; d_call: .; j_call: TRBJ1-1; clone_size: .
cdr3_nt: TGTGCCAGCAGTTTAACTGCAGGTGGGGAGGGGATAGGATACGAGCAGTACTTC; cdr3_aa: CASSLTAGGEGIGYEQYF; v_call: TRBV27; d_call: TRBD2; j_call: TRBJ2-7; clone_size: once
cdr3_nt: TGTGCCAGCAGTTCTTCCCTCTACACAGATACGCAGTATTTT; cdr3_aa: CASSSSLYTDTQYF; v_call: TRBV6-5; d_call: .; j_call: TRBJ2-3; clone_size: .
cdr3_nt: TGTGCCAGCAGCTTAATGGTGGCGGGAGACAACACCGGGGAGCTGTTTTTT; cdr3_aa: CASSLMVAGDNTGELFF; v_call: TRBV7-6; d_call: TRBD2; j_call: TRBJ2-2; clone_size: .
cdr3_nt: TGTGCCAGCAGCCAAGTTCTGATAGGTTCCGCCGGACAGGAGCGCACAGATACGCAGTATTTT; cdr3_aa: CASSQVLIGSAGQERTDTQYF; v_call: TRBV3-1/TRBV3-2; d_call: TRBD1; j_call: TRBJ2-3; clone_size: .
cdr3_nt: TGTGCCAGCAGTTACTCTCGGGACAGGGTCTTGGACACCTTC; cdr3_aa: CASSYSRDRVLDTF; v_call: TRBV6-2/TRBV6-3; d_call: TRBD1; j_call: TRBJ1-2; clone_size: .
cdr3_nt: TGCGCCAGCAGCTTCAGACAGGGACCAGATACGCAGTATTTT; cdr3_aa: CASSFRQGPDTQYF; v_call: TRBV5-1; d_call: TRBD1; j_call: TRBJ2-3; clone_size: .
cdr3_nt: TGTGCCAGCAGCCCTCTAGCTAGCAATCAGCCCCAGCATTTT; cdr3_aa: CASSPLASNQPQHF; v_call: TRBV28; d_call: .; j_call: TRBJ1-5; clone_size: .
cdr3_nt: TGTGCCAGCAGTTACCGGGGGGCAGGAGGAAACACCATATATTTT; cdr3_aa: CASSYRGAGGNTIYF; v_call: TRBV6-5; d_call: .; j_call: TRBJ1-3; clone_size: .
cdr3_nt: TGTGCCAGCAGTGAGACAGGGGGCTCTGGGGGCCCCCTCCACTTT; cdr3_aa: CASSETGGSGGPLHF; v_call: TRBV6-4; d_call: TRBD1; j_call: TRBJ1-6; clone_size: once
cdr3_nt: TGTGCCAGCAGCTTAATAGCGGGAGCCTCCTACAATGAGCAGTTCTTC; cdr3_aa: CASSLIAGASYNEQFF; v_call: TRBV11-2; d_call: TRBD2; j_call: TRBJ2-1; clone_size: .
cdr3_nt: TGTGCCAGTGCCAGGGATCAGAGGTATTCACCCCTCCACTTT; cdr3_aa: CASARDQRYSPLHF; v_call: TRBV14; d_call: .; j_call: TRBJ1-6; clone_size: .
cdr3_nt: TGTGCCTCTACAGGGGCGGGCTATGGCTACACCTTC; cdr3_aa: CASTGAGYGYTF; v_call: TRBV30; d_call: TRBD1; j_call: TRBJ1-2; clone_size: .
cdr3_nt: TGTGCCAGCAGCTTAGCATCGGGGACCGGGGAGCTGTTTTTT; cdr3_aa: CASSLASGTGELFF; v_call: TRBV7-2; d_call: .; j_call: TRBJ2-2; clone_size: once
cdr3_nt: TGTGCCAGCAGCTTAACTAACACCGGGGAGCTGTTTTTT; cdr3_aa: CASSLTNTGELFF; v_call: TRBV5-5; d_call: .; j_call: TRBJ2-2; clone_size: .
cdr3_nt: TGTGCCAGCAGTGACAGGGGCAATGAGCAGTTCTTC; cdr3_aa: CASSDRGNEQFF; v_call: TRBV12-3/TRBV12-4; d_call: TRBD1; j_call: TRBJ2-1; clone_size: .
cdr3_nt: TGTGCCAGCAGCCCATGGACAGCCGATCAGCCCCAGCATTTT; cdr3_aa: CASSPWTADQPQHF; v_call: TRBV7-2; d_call: .; j_call: TRBJ1-5; clone_size: .
cdr3_nt: TGTGCCAGCTCTCTGGGGGCAGATCGGTATGGCTACACCTTC; cdr3_aa: CASSLGADRYGYTF; v_call: TRBV18; d_call: .; j_call: TRBJ1-2; clone_size: once
cdr3_nt: TGTGCCAGCAGGGGGGACAGTGGGAGGCAGTACTTC; cdr3_aa: CASRGDSGRQYF; v_call: TRBV2; d_call: TRBD1; j_call: TRBJ2-7; clone_size: .
cdr3_nt: TGTGCCAGCTCACCACTCTCGGGGGGGCTTTTCTACAATGAGCAGTTCTTC; cdr3_aa: CASSPLSGGLFYNEQFF; v_call: TRBV18; d_call: TRBD2; j_call: TRBJ2-1; clone_size: once
cdr3_nt: TGTGCCAGCAGCCCCCAGGGACAGGGCTCCTACAATGAGCAGTTCTTC; cdr3_aa: CASSPQGQGSYNEQFF; v_call: TRBV3-1/TRBV3-2; d_call: TRBD1; j_call: TRBJ2-1; clone_size: .
cdr3_nt: TGTGCCAGCAGTTTACCCGGTGGGACCCAGTACTTC; cdr3_aa: CASSLPGGTQYF; v_call: TRBV27; d_call: .; j_call: TRBJ2-5; clone_size: .
cdr3_nt: TGTGCCAGCAGTTTATACGCCCACACCAACACTGAAGCTTTCTTT; cdr3_aa: CASSLYAHTNTEAFF; v_call: TRBV27; d_call: .; j_call: TRBJ1-1; clone_size: few
cdr3_nt: TGTGCCATCAGTGGGGCTATGGGTGAGCAGTTCTTC; cdr3_aa: CAISGAMGEQFF; v_call: TRBV10-3; d_call: .; j_call: TRBJ2-1; clone_size: once
cdr3_nt: TGTGCCAGCAGCTTAATTAGCGGCACAGATACGCAGTATTTT; cdr3_aa: CASSLISGTDTQYF; v_call: TRBV7-3; d_call: .; j_call: TRBJ2-3; clone_size: .
cdr3_nt: TGTGCCAGCAGCTCAGACAGAGTCGCATGGAGGGAGACCCAGTACTTC; cdr3_aa: CASSSDRVAWRETQYF; v_call: TRBV11-2; d_call: .; j_call: TRBJ2-5; clone_size: .
cdr3_nt: TGTGCCAGCAGCTTAGACAGTAGCGGATCCTACGAGCAGTACTTC; cdr3_aa: CASSLDSSGSYEQYF; v_call: TRBV13; d_call: .; j_call: TRBJ2-7; clone_size: .
cdr3_nt: TGTGCCAGCAGCTCCAGCGAGGGGACTAGCGGGAAATACAATGAGCAGTTCTTC; cdr3_aa: CASSSSEGTSGKYNEQFF; v_call: TRBV7-3; d_call: TRBD2; j_call: TRBJ2-1; clone_size: .
cdr3_nt: TGTGCCAGCAATCGGGACACGGGGTTTTGGACTGAAGCTTTCTTT; cdr3_aa: CASNRDTGFWTEAFF; v_call: TRBV2; d_call: .; j_call: TRBJ1-1; clone_size: .
cdr3_nt: TGTGCCAGCAGCTTAGGGCGGTCCACCTACAATGAGCAGTTCTTC; cdr3_aa: CASSLGRSTYNEQFF; v_call: TRBV7-6; d_call: .; j_call: TRBJ2-1; clone_size: .